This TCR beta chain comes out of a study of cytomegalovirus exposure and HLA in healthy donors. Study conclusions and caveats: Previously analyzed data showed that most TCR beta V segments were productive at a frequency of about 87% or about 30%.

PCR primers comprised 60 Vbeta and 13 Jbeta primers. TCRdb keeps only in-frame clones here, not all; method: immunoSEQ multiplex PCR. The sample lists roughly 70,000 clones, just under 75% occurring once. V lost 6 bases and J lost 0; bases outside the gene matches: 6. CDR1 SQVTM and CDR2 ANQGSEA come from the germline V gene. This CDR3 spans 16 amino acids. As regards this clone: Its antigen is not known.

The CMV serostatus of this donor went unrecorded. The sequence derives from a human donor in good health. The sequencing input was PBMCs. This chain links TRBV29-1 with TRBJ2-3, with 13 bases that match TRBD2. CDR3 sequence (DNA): TGCAGCGTCGCCGGGACTAGCGGGACTAGCACAGATACGCAGTATTTT. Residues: CSVAGTSGTSTDTQYF.